In its sample, the clone carrying this TCR beta chain was seen a few times. What it binds is unknown. The whole isolated RNA underwent reverse transcription, so sequencing captured expressed TCRB transcripts. Generated by immunoSEQ multiplex PCR, the TCRdb table keeps only in-frame clones and is missing some. Of 150,000 to 190,000 clones in the sample, approximately 8.1% were seen once. This CDR3 region has 15 residues. CDR1 is KGHSH and CDR2 is LQKENI in the germline V gene. The ends were cut back, 2 bases at V and 3 bases at J, with 12 bases in the middle. These data are taken from a study of beta chain features in type 1 diabetes. Study-wide background: On cell yields, gender and age, patients and healthy donors were similar.

Study-wide results and limits: The cDNA sequencing approach could over-represent high-TCR-expressing cells.

The receptor was derived from a man between 18 and 29 years old in good health. The chain recombines TRBV18 with TRBJ2-3, with no clear D. Sequencing was carried out using central memory CD4+ T cells from blood. CDR3 sequence reads: CASSPEAYGTDTQYF. CDR3 sequence (DNA): TGTGCCAGCTCACCAGAGGCTTACGGGACAGATACGCAGTATTTT. The entire variable domain, with the rest obtained from reference TRBV18 and TRBJ2-3, is as follows: NAGVMQNPRHLVRRRGQEARLRCSPMKGHSHVYWYRQLPEEGLKFMVYLQKENIIDESGMPKERFSAEFPKEGPSILRIQQVVRGDSAAYFCASSPEAYGTDTQYFGPGTRLTVL.